Ten or more counts support the clone carrying this T cell receptor (beta chain). The antigen is undetermined. Amplification of TCR beta CDR3 regions was performed using RNA transcripts as template. Researchers ran a first-round RT-PCR on the TCR CDR3 using the HTBI primer set. TCRdb ran MiXCR on the multiplex PCR reads and lists one entry per CDR3 protein. This sample has about 560,000 distinct CDR3 sequences; 15% to 20% occur once, and the top ten carry 15% to 20%. CDR1 is MNHNY, CDR2 SVGAGI, per germline (reference sequence). The CDR3 covers 14 residues. Trimming stripped 0 bases from V and 2 bases from J, with 7 bases between. The entry originates in a study of T cells in Graves' hyperthyroidism and ophthalmopathy. Recently diagnosed hyperthyroidism of less than 2 months' duration affected patients aged 18 to 65. Patients having uncontrolled infection, another autoimmune disease, pregnancy or lactation were not included.

General study results and limits: Blood held most thyroid clonotypes expanded above 0.001 frequency.

The receptor's source is a woman younger than 30 with Graves' hyperthyroidism. The chain is built from TRBV6-6 and TRBJ1-2; D unclear. The specimen was blood. The CDR3 DNA reads TGTGCCAGCAGTTACTCAAGCAGGAACTATGGCTACACCTTC. Amino acid sequence: CASSYSSRNYGYTF.